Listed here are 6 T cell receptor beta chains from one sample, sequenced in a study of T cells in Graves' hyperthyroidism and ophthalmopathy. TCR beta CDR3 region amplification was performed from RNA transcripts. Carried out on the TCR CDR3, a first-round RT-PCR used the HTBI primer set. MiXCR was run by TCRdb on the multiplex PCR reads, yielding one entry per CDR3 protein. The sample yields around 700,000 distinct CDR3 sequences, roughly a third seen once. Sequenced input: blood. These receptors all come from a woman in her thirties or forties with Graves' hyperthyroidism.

As DNA, the CDR3 is TGCAGTGCTAGAGCCATCCTACAGCCCAATCAGCCCCAGCATTTT. Translation gives CSARAILQPNQPQHF. The rearrangement joins TRBV20-1 to TRBJ1-5; no firm D call. Germline V CDR1 and CDR2: DFQATT, SNEGSKA (reference sequence). This CDR3 comprises 15 residues. V lost 1 base, J lost 3 bases, and 13 bases lay in between.

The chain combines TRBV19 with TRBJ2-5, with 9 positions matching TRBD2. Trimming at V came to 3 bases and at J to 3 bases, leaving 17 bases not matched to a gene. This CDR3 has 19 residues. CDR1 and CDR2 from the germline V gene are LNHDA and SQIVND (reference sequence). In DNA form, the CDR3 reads TGTGCCAGTAGTATTCTAGCATTCGGAGGGCTAGCGGGGAAAGAGACCCAGTACTTC. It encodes CASSILAFGGLAGKETQYF.

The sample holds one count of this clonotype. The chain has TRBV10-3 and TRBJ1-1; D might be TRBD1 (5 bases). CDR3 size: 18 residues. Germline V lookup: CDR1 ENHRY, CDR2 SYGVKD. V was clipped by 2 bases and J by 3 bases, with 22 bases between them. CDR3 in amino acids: CAISELGQDTGGYTEAFF. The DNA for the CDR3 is TGTGCCATCAGTGAGCTGGGGCAGGATACCGGGGGGTACACTGAAGCTTTCTTT.

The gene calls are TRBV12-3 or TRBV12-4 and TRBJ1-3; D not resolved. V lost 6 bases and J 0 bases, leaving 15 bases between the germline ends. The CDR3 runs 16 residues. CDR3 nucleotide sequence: TGTGCCAGCAGCCCCGGTAAAGGGTACTCTGGAAACACCATATATTTT. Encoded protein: CASSPGKGYSGNTIYF.

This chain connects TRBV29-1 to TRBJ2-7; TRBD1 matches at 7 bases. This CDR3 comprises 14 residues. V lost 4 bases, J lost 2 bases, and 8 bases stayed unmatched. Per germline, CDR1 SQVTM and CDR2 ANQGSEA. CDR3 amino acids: CSVARQGRTYEQYF. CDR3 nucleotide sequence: TGCAGCGTTGCCCGACAGGGTAGAACCTACGAGCAGTACTTC.

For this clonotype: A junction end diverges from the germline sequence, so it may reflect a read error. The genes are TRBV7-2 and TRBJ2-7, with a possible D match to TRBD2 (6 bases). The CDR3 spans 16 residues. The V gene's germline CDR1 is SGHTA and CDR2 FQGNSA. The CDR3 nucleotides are TGCGCCAGCAGCCAAGAGAGATGGGGGGAAGGCTACGAGCAGTACTTC. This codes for CASSQERWGEGYEQYF.